This entry describes one T cell receptor (beta chain). As yet, its antigen is unknown. This record comes from a study of human T cells and chemical hapten exposure. Time point here: healthy volunteer bleed at 6 weeks. Whole blood that had not been fractionated was the source of extracted total RNA. The CDR3 loop spans 15 amino acids. Trimming took 0 bases from V and 5 from J, leaving 11 bases between them. Findings of the study overall: Those TCRs sitting above 1 in 1000 frequency stayed the same with DPC sensitization.

Unique molecular identifiers were linked by the library to individual cDNA molecules. In the authors' workflow: Samples held a median of about 94,000 TCRs, range about 23,224–750,000. In TCRdb, the RACE reads were re-called with MiXCR into one record per CDR3 protein. These V and J calls derive from TCRdb rather than the authors' analysis. The repertoire has 70,000 to 95,000 distinct CDR3 sequences, around 9.3% of them found once; the top ten carry about 1.5%. The rearrangement links TRBV12-3 or TRBV12-4 to TRBJ1-5; D remains ambiguous. The receptor's source is a female donor in good health. Some clones in this sample may be carry-over from other donors' samples. Sequenced material: whole blood. CDR3 sequence (DNA): TGTGCCAGCAGTTTAGCGGGAGGAGCTGATCAGCCCCAGCATTTT. Translating gives CASSLAGGADQPQHF.